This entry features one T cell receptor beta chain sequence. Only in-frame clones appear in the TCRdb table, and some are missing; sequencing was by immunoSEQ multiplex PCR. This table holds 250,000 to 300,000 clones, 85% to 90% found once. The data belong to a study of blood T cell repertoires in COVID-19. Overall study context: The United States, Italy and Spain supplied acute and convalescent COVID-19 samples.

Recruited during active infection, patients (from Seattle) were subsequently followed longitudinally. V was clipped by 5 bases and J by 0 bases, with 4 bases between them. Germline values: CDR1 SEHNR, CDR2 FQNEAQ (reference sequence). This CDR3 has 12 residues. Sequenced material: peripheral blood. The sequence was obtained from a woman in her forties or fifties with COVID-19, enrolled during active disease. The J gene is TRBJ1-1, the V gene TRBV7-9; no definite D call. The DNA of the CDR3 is TGTGCCAGCAGCCCCATGAACACTGAAGCTTTCTTT. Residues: CASSPMNTEAFF.